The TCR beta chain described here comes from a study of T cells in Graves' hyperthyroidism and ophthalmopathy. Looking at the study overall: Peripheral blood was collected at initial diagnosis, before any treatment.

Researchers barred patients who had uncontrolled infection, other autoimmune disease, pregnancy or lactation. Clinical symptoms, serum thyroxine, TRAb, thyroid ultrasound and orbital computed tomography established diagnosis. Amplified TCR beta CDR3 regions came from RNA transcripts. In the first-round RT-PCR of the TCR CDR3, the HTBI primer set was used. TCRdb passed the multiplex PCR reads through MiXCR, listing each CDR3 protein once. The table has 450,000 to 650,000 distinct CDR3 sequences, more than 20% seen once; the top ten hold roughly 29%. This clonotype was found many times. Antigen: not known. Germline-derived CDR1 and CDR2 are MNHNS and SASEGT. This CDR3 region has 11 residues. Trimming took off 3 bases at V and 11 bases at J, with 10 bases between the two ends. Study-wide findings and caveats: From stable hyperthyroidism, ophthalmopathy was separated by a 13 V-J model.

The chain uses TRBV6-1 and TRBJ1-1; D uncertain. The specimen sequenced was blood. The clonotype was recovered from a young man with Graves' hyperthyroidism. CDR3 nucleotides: TGTGCCAGCAGTGAGGGCAGAGGGGCTTTCTTT. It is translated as CASSEGRGAFF.